A single sample gave rise to the 9 T cell receptor beta chains below, sequenced in a study of blood T cell repertoires in COVID-19. Profiled with immunoSEQ multiplex PCR; TCRdb holds only in-frame clones, not every one. The repertoire holds about 140,000 clones, with about four fifths as singletons. The source material was peripheral blood. The origin of the receptors is a human donor in a cohort sampled during active COVID-19.

The genes are TRBV7-9 and TRBJ1-1; TRBD1 agrees at 7 bases. The CDR3 is 15 amino acids. V shed 2 bases and J 0 bases; nucleotides not matched to a gene: 3. Looked up from germline, CDR1 is SEHNR and CDR2 is FQNEAQ (reference sequence). The CDR3: CASSLTGALNTEAFF. CDR3 in DNA: TGTGCCAGCAGCTTAACAGGGGCGTTGAACACTGAAGCTTTCTTT.

V is TRBV6-5 and J is TRBJ1-5; 8 bases match TRBD1. J was trimmed by 3 bases and V by 5 bases; bases with no gene match: 6. Germline CDR1 MNHEY, CDR2 SVGAGI. The CDR3 has 15 residues. CDR3 in amino acids: CASSLNRGFNQPQHF. The CDR3 nucleotides read TGTGCCAGCAGTCTGAACAGGGGGTTCAATCAGCCCCAGCATTTT.

The chain employs TRBV28 and TRBJ2-7; D call uncertain. The CDR3 is 15 amino acids. Germline V gene sequence: CDR1 MDHEN, CDR2 SYDVKM. Trimming removed 1 base from V and 0 bases from J, with 10 bases in between. CDR3: CASSLFPGSSYEQYF. Written as DNA, the CDR3 is TGTGCCAGCAGTTTATTCCCCGGTAGCTCCTACGAGCAGTACTTC.

For the CDR3, the DNA is TGTGCCACCTCCAGGGACAGAAATTCACCCCTCCACTTT. As protein: CATSRDRNSPLHF. V is TRBV27 and J is TRBJ1-6; TRBD1 agrees at 7 bases. V shed 10 bases and J 7 bases; nucleotides not matched to a gene: 7. This CDR3 spans 13 amino acids. The germline gives CDR1 MNHEY, CDR2 SMNVEV (reference sequence).

The table lists this clone with a count of one. The rearrangement uses TRBV19 and TRBJ2-7; 12 nucleotides line up with TRBD2. CDR1 LNHDA and CDR2 SQIVND come from the germline V gene (reference sequence). V shed 5 bases and J 4 bases; nucleotides not matched to a gene: 6. The CDR3 loop spans 15 amino acids. Written as DNA, the CDR3 is TGTGCCAGTAGTGGGCCGACTAGCGGGAGTTACGAGCAGTACTTC. It is translated as CASSGPTSGSYEQYF.

This chain uses TRBV7-3 with TRBJ2-1, with D perhaps TRBD2 (5 bases). Germline V gene data show CDR1 as SGHTA and CDR2 as FQGTGA. Trimming cost V 5 bases and J 1 base, with 9 bases left between them. This CDR3 is 14 amino acids long. This CDR3 is CASSRAGSYNEQFF. CDR3 DNA: TGTGCCAGCAGCAGGGCGGGTTCCTACAATGAGCAGTTCTTC.

This chain uses TRBV5-1 with TRBJ1-1, with D possibly being TRBD1 (5 bases). Germline V gene sequence: CDR1 SGHRS, CDR2 YFSETQ. Trimming took off 3 bases at V and 5 bases at J, with 17 bases between the two ends. There are 15 residues in the CDR3. The CDR3 here is CASSWTGTAGTEAFF. In nucleotides, the CDR3 is TGCGCCAGCAGCTGGACCGGGACGGCGGGGACTGAAGCTTTCTTT. The full variable domain, its missing parts supplied by reference TRBV5-1 and TRBJ1-1, is KAGVTQTPRYLIKTRGQQVTLSCSPISGHRSVSWYQQTPGQGLQFLFEYFSETQRNKGNFPGRFSGRQFSNSRSEMNVSTLELGDSALYLCASSWTGTAGTEAFFGQGTRLTVV.

This clone was seen only once. This chain uses TRBV6-1 with TRBJ1-4; D is possibly TRBD1 (5 bases). V lost 4 bases to trimming and J lost 0 bases, with 15 bases between them. Germline V lookup: CDR1 MNHNS, CDR2 SASEGT. The CDR3 is 17 amino acids. The CDR3 DNA follows: TGTGCCAGCAGTGCGCAGGGTTTTGGGGCAACTAATGAAAAACTGTTTTTT. This codes for CASSAQGFGATNEKLFF.

CDR3 in amino acids: CASSQDPTIFEQYF. DNA for the CDR3: TGTGCCAGCAGCCAAGATCCCACAATTTTCGAGCAGTACTTC. The chain recombines TRBV3-1 (or the pseudogene TRBV3-2) with TRBJ2-7; D unclear. CDR3 length: 14 amino acids. Per germline, CDR1 LGHDT and CDR2 YNNKEL (reference sequence). With 0 bases removed from V and 6 bases from J, the gap between germline ends came to 12 bases.